This is a list of T cell receptor beta chains from one sample in a study of cytomegalovirus exposure and HLA in healthy donors. The repertoire was sequenced with immunoSEQ multiplex PCR; TCRdb's copy has only in-frame clones and lacks some. The table lists 140,000 to 150,000 clones, 94% of them singletons, with about 2% in the top ten. The material sequenced was PBMCs. All receptors come from a man aged 18 to 30 in good health and CMV-seropositive. CDR3s include the opening cysteine and the closing phenylalanine or tryptophan.

v_call: TRBV4-1
j_call: TRBJ1-4
cdr3_aa: CASSQVEGLIEKLFF

v_call: TRBV6-1
j_call: TRBJ1-4
cdr3_aa: CASSDRDRGWEKLFF

v_call: TRBV5-1
j_call: TRBJ2-7
cdr3_aa: CASSEVPLAGGEQYF

v_call: TRBV4-1
j_call: TRBJ2-3
cdr3_aa: CASSHPWLAEGTDTQYF

v_call: TRBV7-2
j_call: TRBJ1-5
cdr3_aa: CASSLISAGSNQPQHF

v_call: TRBV30
j_call: TRBJ1-6
cdr3_aa: CAWSVAQGTGGSPLHF

v_call: TRBV27
j_call: TRBJ2-2
cdr3_aa: CASSRSGGELFF

v_call: TRBV27
j_call: TRBJ2-4
cdr3_aa: CASSPYDRIWDIQYF

v_call: TRBV5-1
j_call: TRBJ2-7
cdr3_aa: CASSLWARGYEQYF

v_call: TRBV28
j_call: TRBJ2-7
cdr3_aa: CASSLTGRDEQYF

v_call: TRBV27
j_call: TRBJ2-1
cdr3_aa: CASLSGTSGYNEQFF

v_call: TRBV30
j_call: TRBJ2-3
cdr3_aa: CAWSVRTSGTSSTDTQYF

v_call: TRBV7-2
j_call: TRBJ2-3
cdr3_aa: CASSETVGTDTQYF

v_call: TRBV27
j_call: TRBJ2-7
cdr3_aa: CASGPGVGYEQYF

v_call: TRBV5-1
j_call: TRBJ2-3
cdr3_aa: CASSLVPHTDTQYF

v_call: TRBV6-1
j_call: TRBJ1-1
cdr3_aa: CASSVSGNTEAFF

v_call: TRBV4-1
j_call: TRBJ2-3
cdr3_aa: CASSQGPELAGYTDTQYF

v_call: TRBV6-1
j_call: TRBJ1-5
cdr3_aa: CASRGDRAQPQHF

v_call: TRBV7-9
j_call: TRBJ2-5
cdr3_aa: CASSPPTGAGETQYF

v_call: TRBV5-1
j_call: TRBJ1-1
cdr3_aa: CASHDAGVVGNTEAFF

v_call: TRBV7-8
j_call: TRBJ2-2
cdr3_aa: CASSLAGQNTGELFF

v_call: TRBV2
j_call: TRBJ2-1
cdr3_aa: CASRWTSVYNEQFF

v_call: TRBV4-1
j_call: TRBJ2-3
cdr3_aa: CASSQEGGVSTDTQYF

v_call: TRBV10-3
j_call: TRBJ2-7
cdr3_aa: CAISETPRDRAPYEQYF

v_call: TRBV29-1
j_call: TRBJ1-1
cdr3_aa: CSAQRTGMNTEAFF

v_call: TRBV11-2
j_call: TRBJ2-5
cdr3_aa: CASSFSVQETQYF

v_call: TRBV27
j_call: TRBJ1-2
cdr3_aa: CASRSGQGAFRDGYTF

v_call: TRBV11-2
j_call: TRBJ2-3
cdr3_aa: CASSLVTGEADTQYF

v_call: TRBV27
j_call: TRBJ1-1
cdr3_aa: CASSAPGVRRTEAFF

v_call: TRBV2
j_call: TRBJ1-5
cdr3_aa: CASSRGGGNQPQHF

v_call: TRBV30
j_call: TRBJ2-7
cdr3_aa: CAWRSPGTSPTYEQYF

v_call: TRBV5-6
j_call: TRBJ1-2
cdr3_aa: CASSPDRGASNYGYTF

v_call: TRBV19
j_call: TRBJ1-5
cdr3_aa: CASSIDRTGVNQPQHF

v_call: TRBV29-1
j_call: TRBJ2-5
cdr3_aa: CSAGGETQYF

v_call: TRBV29-1
j_call: TRBJ2-3
cdr3_aa: CSVDGGLYTDTQYF

v_call: TRBV7-9
j_call: TRBJ1-4
cdr3_aa: CASSFSTGQGEKLFF

v_call: TRBV28
j_call: TRBJ2-7
cdr3_aa: CASSPWRISYEQYF

v_call: TRBV7-2
j_call: TRBJ2-2
cdr3_aa: CASSFASGSNHGELFF

v_call: TRBV27
j_call: TRBJ2-3
cdr3_aa: CASSASLAGGGDTQYF

v_call: TRBV9
j_call: TRBJ2-7
cdr3_aa: CASSVDGYGDEQYF

v_call: TRBV6-5
j_call: TRBJ2-7
cdr3_aa: CASGAGGSLYEQYF

v_call: TRBV9
j_call: TRBJ2-7
cdr3_aa: CASSGGDRGYEQYF

v_call: TRBV2
j_call: TRBJ1-2
cdr3_aa: CASSERPQGGGYTF

v_call: TRBV18
j_call: TRBJ2-1
cdr3_aa: CASSLVGVSGRNYNEQFF

v_call: TRBV7-8
j_call: TRBJ1-2
cdr3_aa: CASSLTGVGYTF

v_call: TRBV7-9
j_call: TRBJ2-3
cdr3_aa: CASSRLGGSPTDTQYF

v_call: TRBV7-3
j_call: TRBJ2-2
cdr3_aa: CASSVNPGLPSTGELFF

v_call: TRBV10-3
j_call: TRBJ2-7
cdr3_aa: CAISESPTTGPQGEQYF

v_call: TRBV6-1
j_call: TRBJ2-7
cdr3_aa: CASSEYVTGTYEQYF